The clone carrying this T cell receptor (beta chain) was seen once. Trimming took 7 bases from V and 5 from J, leaving 14 bases between them. This CDR3 is built from 13 residues. The data derive from a study of blood T cell repertoires in COVID-19. TCRdb's table, derived via immunoSEQ multiplex PCR, lists solely in-frame clones and lacks some. Among over 300,000 clones listed, around 89% were seen once. The V and J genes are TRBV12-3 or TRBV12-4 and TRBJ1-1, with D perhaps TRBD1 (6 bases). Sequenced input: peripheral blood. This clonotype was obtained from a man in his late teens or twenties with active or convalescent COVID-19. As DNA, the CDR3 is TGTGCCAGCACCCAAGGGGGGGTAACTGAAGCTTTCTTT. It yields the protein CASTQGGVTEAFF.